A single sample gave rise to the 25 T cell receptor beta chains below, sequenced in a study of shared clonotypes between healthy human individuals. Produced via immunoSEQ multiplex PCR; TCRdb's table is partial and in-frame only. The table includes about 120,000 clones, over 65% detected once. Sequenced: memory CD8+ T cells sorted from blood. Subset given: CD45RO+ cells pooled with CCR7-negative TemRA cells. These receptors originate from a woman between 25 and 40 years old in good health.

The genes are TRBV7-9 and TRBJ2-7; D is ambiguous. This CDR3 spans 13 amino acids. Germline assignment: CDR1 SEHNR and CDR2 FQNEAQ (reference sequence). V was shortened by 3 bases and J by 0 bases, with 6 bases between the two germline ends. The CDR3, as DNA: TGTGCCAGCAGCTTCCCCAGCTCCTACGAGCAGTACTTC. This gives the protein CASSFPSSYEQYF.

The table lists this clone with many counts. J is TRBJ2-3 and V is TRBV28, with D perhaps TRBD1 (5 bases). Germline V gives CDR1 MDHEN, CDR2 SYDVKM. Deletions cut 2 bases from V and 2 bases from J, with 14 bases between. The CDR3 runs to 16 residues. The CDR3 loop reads CASSLLVDSSTDTQYF. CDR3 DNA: TGTGCCAGCAGTTTACTGGTAGACAGTTCCACAGATACGCAGTATTTT.

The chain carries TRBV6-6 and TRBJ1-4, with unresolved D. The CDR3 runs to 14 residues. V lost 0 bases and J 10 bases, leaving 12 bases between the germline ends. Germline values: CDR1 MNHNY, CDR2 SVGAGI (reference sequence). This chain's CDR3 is CASSYSRIERKLFF. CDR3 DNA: TGTGCCAGCAGTTACTCGAGGATTGAACGAAAACTGTTTTTT.

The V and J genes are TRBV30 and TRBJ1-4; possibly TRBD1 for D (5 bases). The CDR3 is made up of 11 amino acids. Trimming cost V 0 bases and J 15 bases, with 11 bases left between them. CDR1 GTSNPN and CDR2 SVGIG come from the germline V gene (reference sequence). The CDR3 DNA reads TGTGCCTGGAGTGTCGGAGGGACTTTGTTTTTT. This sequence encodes CAWSVGGTLFF.

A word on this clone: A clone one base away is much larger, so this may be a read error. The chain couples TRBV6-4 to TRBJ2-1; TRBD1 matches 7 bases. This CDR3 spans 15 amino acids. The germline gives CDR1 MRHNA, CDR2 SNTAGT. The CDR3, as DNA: TGTGCCGGCAGTGTCCGGGACAGCGGAAACAATGAGCAGTTCTTC. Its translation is CAGSVRDSGNNEQFF.

The DNA of the CDR3 is TGTGCCAGCAGCTTACTAGCGGGAGGTCCGCGTGAGCAGTACTTC. Protein: CASSLLAGGPREQYF. The chain is built from TRBV7-8 and TRBJ2-7; TRBD2 matches 11 bases. With 2 bases clipped from V and 7 bases from J, the junction kept 7 bases outside the gene matches. Germline V lookup: CDR1 SGHVS, CDR2 FQNEAQ. CDR3 size: 15 residues. Supplemented by reference TRBV7-8 and TRBJ2-7, the full variable domain reads GAGVSQSPRYKVAKRGQDVALRCDPISGHVSLFWYQQALGQGPEFLTYFQNEAQLDKSGLPSDRFFAERPEGSVSTLKIQRTQQEDSAVYLCASSLLAGGPREQYFGPGTRLTVT.

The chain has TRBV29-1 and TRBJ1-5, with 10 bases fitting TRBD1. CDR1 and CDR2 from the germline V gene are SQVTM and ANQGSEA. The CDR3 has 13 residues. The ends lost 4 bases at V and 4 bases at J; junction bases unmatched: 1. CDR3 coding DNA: TGCAGCGTTGGGGGACAGGGGAATCAGCCCCAGCATTTT. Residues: CSVGGQGNQPQHF.

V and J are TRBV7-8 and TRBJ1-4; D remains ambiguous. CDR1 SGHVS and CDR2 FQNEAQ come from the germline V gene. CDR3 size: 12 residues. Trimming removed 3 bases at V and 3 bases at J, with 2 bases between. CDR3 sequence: CASSFSNEKLFF. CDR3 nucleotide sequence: TGTGCCAGCAGCTTTTCTAATGAAAAACTGTTTTTT.

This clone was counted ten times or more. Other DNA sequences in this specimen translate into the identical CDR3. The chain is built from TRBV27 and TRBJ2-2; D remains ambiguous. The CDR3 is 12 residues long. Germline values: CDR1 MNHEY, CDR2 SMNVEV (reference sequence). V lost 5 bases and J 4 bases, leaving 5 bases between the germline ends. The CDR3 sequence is CASSPLTGELFF. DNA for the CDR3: TGTGCCAGCAGTCCTCTCACCGGGGAGCTGTTTTTT.

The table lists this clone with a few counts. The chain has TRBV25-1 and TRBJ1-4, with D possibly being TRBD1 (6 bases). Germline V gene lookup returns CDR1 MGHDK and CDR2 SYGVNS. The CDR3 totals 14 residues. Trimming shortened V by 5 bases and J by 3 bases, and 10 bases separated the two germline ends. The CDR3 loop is CASSSQGSNEKLFF. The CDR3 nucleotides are TGTGCCAGCAGTTCACAGGGCTCTAATGAAAAACTGTTTTTT. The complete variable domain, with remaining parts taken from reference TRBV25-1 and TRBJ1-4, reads EADIYQTPRYLVIGTGKKITLECSQTMGHDKMYWYQQDPGMELHLIHYSYGVNSTEKGDLSSESTVSRIRTEHFPLTLESARPSHTSQYLCASSSQGSNEKLFFGSGTQLSVL.

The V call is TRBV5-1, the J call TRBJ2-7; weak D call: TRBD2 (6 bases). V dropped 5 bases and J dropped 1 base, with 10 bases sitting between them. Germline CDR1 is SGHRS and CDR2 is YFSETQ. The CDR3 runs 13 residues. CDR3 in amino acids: CASRGDFSYEQYF. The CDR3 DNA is TGCGCCAGCAGGGGGGACTTTTCCTACGAGCAGTACTTC.

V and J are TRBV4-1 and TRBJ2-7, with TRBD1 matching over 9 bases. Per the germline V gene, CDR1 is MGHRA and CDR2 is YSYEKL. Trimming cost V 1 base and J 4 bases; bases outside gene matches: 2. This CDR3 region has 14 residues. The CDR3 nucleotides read TGCGCCAGCAGCCAAGGGACAGGGGTTTACGAGCAGTACTTC. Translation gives CASSQGTGVYEQYF.

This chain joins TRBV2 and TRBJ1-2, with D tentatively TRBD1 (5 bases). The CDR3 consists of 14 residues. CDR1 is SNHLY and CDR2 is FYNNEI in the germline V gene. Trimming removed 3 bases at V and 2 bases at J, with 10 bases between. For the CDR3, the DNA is TGTGCCAGCAGTGATGGCCGGGGGAACTATGGCTACACCTTC. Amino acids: CASSDGRGNYGYTF.

Here the CDR3 reads CASSPRLGQNTIYF. CDR3 sequence (DNA): TGTGCCAGCAGCCCAAGGTTGGGCCAAAACACCATATATTTT. The V and J genes are TRBV27 and TRBJ1-3, with D unclear. CDR3 length equals 14 residues. From germline, CDR1 is MNHEY and CDR2 SMNVEV (reference sequence). Trimming cost V 6 bases and J 6 bases, with 15 bases left between them.

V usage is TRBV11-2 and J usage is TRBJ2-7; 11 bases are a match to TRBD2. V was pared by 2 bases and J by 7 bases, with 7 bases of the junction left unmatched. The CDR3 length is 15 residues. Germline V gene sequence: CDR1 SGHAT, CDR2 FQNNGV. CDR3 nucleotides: TGTGCCAGCAGCTTACTAGCGGGAGGTACCCAGGAGCAGTACTTC. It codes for CASSLLAGGTQEQYF.

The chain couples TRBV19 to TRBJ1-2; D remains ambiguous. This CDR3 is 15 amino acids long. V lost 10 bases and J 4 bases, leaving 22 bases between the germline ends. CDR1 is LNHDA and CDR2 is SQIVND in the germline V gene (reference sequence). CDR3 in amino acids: CATASRELTFYGYTF. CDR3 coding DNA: TGTGCCACCGCATCCCGGGAACTAACCTTCTATGGCTACACCTTC.

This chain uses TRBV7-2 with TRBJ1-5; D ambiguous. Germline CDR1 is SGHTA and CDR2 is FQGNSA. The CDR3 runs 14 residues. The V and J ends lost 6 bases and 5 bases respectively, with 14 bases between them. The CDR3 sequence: CASSHWEGDQPQHF. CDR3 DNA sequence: TGTGCCAGCAGTCATTGGGAGGGAGATCAGCCCCAGCATTTT.

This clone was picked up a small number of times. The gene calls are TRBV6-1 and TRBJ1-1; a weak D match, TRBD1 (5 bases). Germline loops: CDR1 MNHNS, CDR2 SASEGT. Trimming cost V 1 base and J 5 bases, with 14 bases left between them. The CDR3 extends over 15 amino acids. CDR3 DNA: TGTGCCAGCAGTGAAGGTTCAGGGACCGCGACTGAAGCTTTCTTT. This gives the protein CASSEGSGTATEAFF.

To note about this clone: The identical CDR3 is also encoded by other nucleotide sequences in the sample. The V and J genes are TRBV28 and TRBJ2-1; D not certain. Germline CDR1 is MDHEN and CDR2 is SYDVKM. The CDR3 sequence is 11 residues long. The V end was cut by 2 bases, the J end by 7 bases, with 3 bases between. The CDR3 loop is CASSLGNEQFF. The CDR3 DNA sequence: TGTGCCAGCAGTTTAGGGAATGAGCAGTTCTTC.

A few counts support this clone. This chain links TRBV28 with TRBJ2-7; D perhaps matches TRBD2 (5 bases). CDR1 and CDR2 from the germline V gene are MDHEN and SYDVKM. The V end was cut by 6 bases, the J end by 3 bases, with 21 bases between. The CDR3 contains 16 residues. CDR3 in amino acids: CASRPRTSPPFYEQYF. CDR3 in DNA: TGTGCCAGCAGACCTCGGACTTCACCTCCTTTCTACGAGCAGTACTTC.

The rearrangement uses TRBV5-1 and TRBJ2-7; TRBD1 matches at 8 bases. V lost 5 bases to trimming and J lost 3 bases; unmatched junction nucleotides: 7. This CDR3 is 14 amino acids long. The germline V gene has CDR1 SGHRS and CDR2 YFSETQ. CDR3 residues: CASRQQGQVYEQYF. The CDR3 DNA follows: TGCGCCAGCAGACAACAGGGACAGGTCTACGAGCAGTACTTC.

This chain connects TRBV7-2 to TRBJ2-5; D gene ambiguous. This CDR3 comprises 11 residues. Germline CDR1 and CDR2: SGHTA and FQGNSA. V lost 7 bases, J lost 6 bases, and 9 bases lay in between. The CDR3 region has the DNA TGTGCCAGCACTCTCCACAAGACCCAGTACTTC. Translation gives CASTLHKTQYF.

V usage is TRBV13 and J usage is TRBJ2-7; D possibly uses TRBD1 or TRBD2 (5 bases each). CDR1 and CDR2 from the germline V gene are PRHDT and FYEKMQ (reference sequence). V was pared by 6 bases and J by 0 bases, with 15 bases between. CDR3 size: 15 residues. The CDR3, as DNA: TGTGCCAGCAGTTACTCTGCAGGGAGCTCCTACGAGCAGTACTTC. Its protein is CASSYSAGSSYEQYF. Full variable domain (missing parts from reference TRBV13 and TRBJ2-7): AAGVIQSPRHLIKEKRETATLKCYPIPRHDTVYWYQQGPGQDPQFLISFYEKMQSDKGSIPDRFSAQQFSDYHSELNMSSLELGDSALYFCASSYSAGSSYEQYFGPGTRLTVT.

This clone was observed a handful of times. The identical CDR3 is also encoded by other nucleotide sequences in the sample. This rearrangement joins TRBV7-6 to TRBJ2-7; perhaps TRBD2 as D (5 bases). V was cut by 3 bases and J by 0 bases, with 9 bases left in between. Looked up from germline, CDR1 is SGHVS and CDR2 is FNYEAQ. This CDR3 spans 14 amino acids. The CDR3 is CASSLQRDSYEQYF. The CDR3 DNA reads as TGTGCCAGCAGCTTGCAACGGGACTCCTACGAGCAGTACTTC.

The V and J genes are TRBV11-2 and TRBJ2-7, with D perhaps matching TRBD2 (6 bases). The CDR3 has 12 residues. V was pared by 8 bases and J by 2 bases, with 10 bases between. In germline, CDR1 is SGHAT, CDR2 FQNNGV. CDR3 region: CASAGSAYEQYF. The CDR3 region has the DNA TGTGCCAGCGCGGGGTCAGCCTACGAGCAGTACTTC.